This T cell receptor (beta chain) comes out of a study of blood T cell repertoires in COVID-19 (dated by TCRdb to between 2020 and 2021). For the wider study: For ImmuneRACE Cohort 3, a participant was defined as recovered based on two consecutive negative NP/OP PCR tests, clearance by a healthcare professional, or resolution of symptoms. Subjects who had been exposed to COVID-19, were actively infected with it, or had recovered from it provided the deeply sampled blood TCRbeta repertoires that made up the dataset. The sample metadata nearly always contained a de-identified subject ID, COVID-19 status, age in years and sex. The repertoires were released in a freely available public database intended as a resource for research on the immune response to SARS-CoV-2. Samples from collaborators originated in the United States, Italy and Spain and spanned both the acute and convalescent phases of COVID-19. Where HLA class I and class II types were available, the types were taken from metadata supplied by the sample provider, not from assay-based typing. The material from the prospective study consisted of cDNA or gDNA derived from T cells, B-cell-depleted T cells, or PBMCs. The samples were drawn from two sources: the first 160 participants of the ongoing ImmuneRACE study, and about 1,300 subjects contributed by 6 global collaborators.

TCRbeta CDR3 regions were amplified from genomic DNA using the immunoSEQ Assay, a bias-controlled multiplex PCR. The published analysis was carried out like this. The number of nucleated cells in each sample was estimated from the amplification of reference gene primers within the assay. To quantify the absolute abundance of each unique TCRbeta CDR3 rearrangement, sequence reads were collapsed and filtered. Productive Simpson clonality was computed per sample as the square root of Simpson's diversity index over productive rearrangements. The source is immuneACCESS, and TCRdb retained only in-frame sequences with V and J called. Part of the clones is not carried over; for the studies checked, unresolved V genes explain less than half of this, and the remainder is unexplained. V and J calls and clone size come straight from that table; D and trimming were deduced from the DNA. Present in this sample are under 400,000 clones, around 87% of which were seen just once. The ten largest account for around 1.9% of the sample.

With respect to this clone: The antigen it binds to is not known. The sample holds no much larger clone one base away, and base qualities are not on file.

The CDR3 measures 15 amino acids from cysteine to phenylalanine. Only CDR3 DNA remains: 45 bases, in frame from the first base. After removal of 4 bases from V and 5 bases from J, the junction retains 7 bases not matched to a gene. Reading the germline V gene (reference sequence) gives CDR1 SEHNR and CDR2 FQNEAQ. Broad study findings and their caveats: The amount of clinical and demographic metadata varied by source and participant and was provided uncurated.

In the prospective study, participants were roughly 18 to 100 years old, resided in about two dozen geographic areas of the United States, and were enrolled through a virtual design. In the prospective study, participants were assigned to cohorts based on the clinical history participants reported in a screening survey and a study questionnaire. Each participant in the prospective study had whole blood, serum and a nasopharyngeal or oropharyngeal swab collected by mobile phlebotomists. Over a roughly 2-month period, participants in the prospective study had the option of providing additional blood draws and questionnaires. Before DNA extraction, blood samples from the prospective study were shipped at room temperature or frozen.

The sample was PBMCs or T cells enriched from blood (not recorded which). The TCR sequence derives from a man aged 35 to 55 in a cohort exposed to, infected with or recovered from COVID-19 (not recorded which). Recombination linked TRBV7-9 to TRBJ1-5; 8 central nucleotides agree with TRBD1. The DNA sequence is TGTGCCAGCAGCTCCGGACAGGGAATCGATCAGCCCCAGCATTTT. Its protein reads: CASSSGQGIDQPQHF.